This TCR beta chain was recovered during a study of blood T cell repertoires in COVID-19. Study-wide context: From the United States, Italy and Spain came samples of acute and convalescent COVID-19. PBMCs, B-cell-depleted T cells, or T cells were the source of the cDNA or gDNA that made up the material.

The germline V gene has CDR1 SGHRS and CDR2 YFSETQ. The CDR3 spans 13 residues. V was trimmed by 4 bases and J by 3 bases, leaving 10 bases between them. Original analysis: Scientists estimated how many nucleated cells there were by amplifying reference gene primers. Generated by immunoSEQ multiplex PCR, the TCRdb table keeps only in-frame clones and is missing some. The V and J calls and clone size were taken over from that table, and D and trimming were inferred from the DNA. The data contain tens of thousands of clones, about 88% of them singletons. The TCR sequence derives from a human donor with active COVID-19. The donor label of this sample is uncertain. The sequenced sample consisted of peripheral blood. The chain couples TRBV5-1 to TRBJ1-1, with D perhaps matching TRBD1 (5 bases). In nucleotides, the CDR3 is TGCGCCAGCAGCGATGGGGCTCACACTGAAGCTTTCTTT. The encoded protein is CASSDGAHTEAFF.